A single sample gave rise to the 23 T cell receptor beta chains below, sequenced in a study of T cells in localized non-small cell lung cancer. Sequenced by immunoSEQ multiplex PCR; TCRdb stores in-frame clones only, minus some. The sample yields 27,000 or so clones, more than 75% seen once. The sequencing here drew on peripheral blood, taken before any cancer treatment. Receptor source: a woman aged 40-75 years with stage I lung adenocarcinoma.

The chain joins TRBV10-2 to TRBJ2-6; D possibly uses TRBD1 or TRBD2 (6 bases each). The germline CDR1 and CDR2 sequences are WSHSY and SAAADI. Trimming took off 3 bases at V and 0 bases at J, with 21 bases between the two ends. This CDR3 is built from 20 residues. CDR3 bases: TGCGCCAGCAGTGACGGAGGTCATCGGGGGCGTCCCTCTGGGGCCAACGTCCTGACTTTC. Its protein is CASSDGGHRGRPSGANVLTF.

This clone was observed a handful of times. The gene calls are TRBV5-4 and TRBJ1-2; 11 bases agree with TRBD1. The CDR3 has 16 residues. The V and J ends lost 9 bases and 4 bases, in that order; junction bases with no gene match: 14. The germline gives CDR1 SGHNT, CDR2 YYREEE (reference sequence). The CDR3 loop is CATTFLDRGLGYGYTF. DNA for the CDR3: TGTGCCACCACGTTCTTGGACAGGGGGCTTGGCTATGGCTACACCTTC.

The J gene is TRBJ1-4, the V gene TRBV15; D gene uncertain. This CDR3 contains 13 residues. Trimming left V 0 bases short and J 8 bases short, with 7 bases between. Per germline, CDR1 LNHNV and CDR2 YYDKDF (reference sequence). Here the CDR3 DNA reads TGTGCCACCAGCAGAGATGGCGGGGAAAAACTGTTTTTT. Its protein is CATSRDGGEKLFF.

The V gene is TRBV11-3, the J gene TRBJ1-1; TRBD1 is a possible D gene (5 bases). The CDR3 is made up of 14 amino acids. Germline-derived CDR1 and CDR2 are SGHNT and YENEEA. V lost 5 bases, J lost 5 bases, and 15 bases lay in between. CDR3 region: CASSPSGVSTEAFF. The CDR3 coding sequence is TGTGCCAGCAGCCCCTCGGGGGTCAGTACTGAAGCTTTCTTT.

V usage is TRBV11-2 and J usage is TRBJ2-7, with 10 bases that match TRBD1. The CDR3 is 14 residues long. Germline-derived CDR1 and CDR2 are SGHAT and FQNNGV. Germline trimming cut 1 base from V and 6 bases from J; bases unmatched to any gene: 3. The CDR3 bases are TGTGCCAGCAGCTTAGTTAGACAGGGGGCCGAGCAGTACTTC. It yields the protein CASSLVRQGAEQYF.

V and J are TRBV4-1 and TRBJ1-4; D is perhaps TRBD1 (5 bases). This CDR3 is 16 amino acids long. V was clipped by 6 bases and J by 8 bases, with 22 bases between them. Germline CDR1 reads MGHRA; CDR2 reads YSYEKL. CDR3 coding DNA: TGCGCCAGCAGGGACGGGGACGGGCTCTTAGAAGAAAAACTGTTTTTT. Amino acids: CASRDGDGLLEEKLFF.

The chain's CDR3 is CASRDGTVNTGELFF. The DNA for the CDR3 is TGCGCCAGCAGGGACGGGACGGTCAACACCGGGGAGCTGTTTTTT. The genes are TRBV5-1 and TRBJ2-2; possibly TRBD1 or TRBD2 for D (5 bases each). The ends were cut back, 5 bases at V and 2 bases at J, with 13 bases in the middle. Germline CDR1 reads SGHRS; CDR2 reads YFSETQ. This CDR3 contains 15 residues.

The J gene is TRBJ2-1, the V gene TRBV7-2; D is undetermined. The CDR3 consists of 12 residues. The germline V gene encodes CDR1 SGHTA and CDR2 FQGNSA. Trimming shortened V by 5 bases and J by 7 bases, and 9 bases separated the two germline ends. Written as DNA, the CDR3 is TGTGCCAGCAGCCACGACTGGAATGAGCAGTTCTTC. Protein product: CASSHDWNEQFF.

This chain connects TRBV7-8 to TRBJ2-3, with a weak D call TRBD1 (5 bases). The germline CDR1 and CDR2 sequences are SGHVS and FQNEAQ. This CDR3 has 13 amino acids. Trimming pared 2 bases from V and 7 bases from J, leaving 10 bases between. The CDR3 nucleotides are TGTGCCAGCAGCTTAAGCCAGGGCCATACGCAGTATTTT. It encodes CASSLSQGHTQYF.

This rearrangement joins TRBV30 to TRBJ1-2; D perhaps matches TRBD1 (6 bases). The V gene's germline CDR1 is GTSNPN and CDR2 SVGIG (reference sequence). The length of the CDR3 is 14 residues. V was trimmed by 0 bases and J by 2 bases, leaving 10 bases between them. CDR3 DNA sequence: TGTGCCTGGAGTGTAGGGGGAGGGAACTATGGCTACACCTTC. This encodes CAWSVGGGNYGYTF.

The chain couples TRBV10-3 to TRBJ1-1; tentative D call: TRBD1 (5 bases). Trimming removed 4 bases from V and 1 base from J, with 10 bases in between. There are 14 residues in the CDR3. Germline CDR1 is ENHRY and CDR2 is SYGVKD. The CDR3 DNA follows: TGTGCCATCAGTGGCCGGGGACCGAACACTGAAGCTTTCTTT. This sequence encodes CAISGRGPNTEAFF.

The V gene is TRBV28, the J gene TRBJ2-3; D is uncertain. CDR1 and CDR2 from the germline V gene are MDHEN and SYDVKM. The CDR3 runs to 12 residues. V gave up 5 bases and J gave up 3 bases, with 6 bases separating them. This CDR3 is CASSLLTDTQYF. In DNA form, the CDR3 reads TGTGCCAGCAGTCTACTTACAGATACGCAGTATTTT.

The rearrangement uses TRBV27 and TRBJ2-3, with TRBD2 matching 11 bases. V was pared by 5 bases and J by 8 bases, with 12 bases of the junction left unmatched. CDR1 and CDR2 from the germline V gene are MNHEY and SMNVEV (reference sequence). The CDR3 has 16 residues. In nucleotides, the CDR3 is TGTGCCAGCAGTCCCGCCCCTAGCGGGGGGAGCGGTACGCAGTATTTT. It is translated as CASSPAPSGGSGTQYF.

This chain joins TRBV4-3 and TRBJ1-2; no definite D call. The CDR3 covers 14 residues. Looked up from germline, CDR1 is LGHNA and CDR2 is YSLEER. The V end lost 0 bases, the J end lost 3 bases, and 8 bases lay between the germline ends. For the CDR3, the DNA is TGCGCCAGCAGCCAAGAAAGGGATTACTATGGCTACACCTTC. It codes for CASSQERDYYGYTF.

This clone was recorded only once. The genes are TRBV7-2 and TRBJ2-2; tentatively, D is TRBD2 (5 bases). Trimming cost V 5 bases and J 1 base, with 14 bases left between them. The germline gives CDR1 SGHTA, CDR2 FQGNSA. This CDR3 has 16 residues. This CDR3 is CASSLIDAGNTGELFF. CDR3 bases: TGTGCCAGCAGCCTAATAGATGCGGGGAACACCGGGGAGCTGTTTTTT.

This clone was detected a few times. The chain is built from TRBV14 and TRBJ1-2, with unresolved D. There are 13 residues in the CDR3. V was pared by 1 base and J by 8 bases, with 11 bases between. CDR1 and CDR2 from the germline V gene are SGHDN and FVKESK. The DNA for the CDR3 is TGTGCCAGCAGCCAAGTGCGTTCAGGAGGCTACACCTTC. Amino acids: CASSQVRSGGYTF.

The chain employs TRBV5-1 and TRBJ1-3; D uncertain. Germline V gene sequence: CDR1 SGHRS, CDR2 YFSETQ. This CDR3 comprises 14 residues. The V end lost 4 bases, the J end lost 0 bases, and 8 bases lay between the germline ends. The CDR3 DNA reads TGCGCCAGCAGCGAGGTGGGCTCTGGAAACACCATATATTTT. This encodes CASSEVGSGNTIYF.

This sequence joins TRBV11-3 and TRBJ1-3, with 7 bases aligning to TRBD1. J gave up 3 bases and V 5 bases, and 7 bases lay outside the gene matches. Per germline, CDR1 SGHNT and CDR2 YENEEA. This CDR3 has 15 residues. The CDR3 coding sequence is TGTGCCAGCAGCACTTTTACAGGGGATGGAAACACCATATATTTT. Its protein is CASSTFTGDGNTIYF.

The CDR3 DNA is TGTGCCAGCAGCCCACAGGGTCGCACAGATACGCAGTATTTT. Translation: CASSPQGRTDTQYF. The chain has TRBV7-2 and TRBJ2-3; D is perhaps TRBD1 (6 bases). Looked up from germline, CDR1 is SGHTA and CDR2 is FQGNSA. V lost 5 bases and J 1 base, leaving 10 bases between the germline ends. This CDR3 is 14 amino acids long.

This clone appeared once. V usage is TRBV2 and J usage is TRBJ2-3, with D possibly called TRBD1 or TRBD2 (5 bases each). Between the trimmed V and J ends, which lost 3 bases and 3 bases, there was a span of 16 bases. This CDR3 has 16 residues. Germline assignment: CDR1 SNHLY and CDR2 FYNNEI. The CDR3 coding sequence is TGTGCCAGCAGTGAGAGGGGCCCAACCCTTACAGATACGCAGTATTTT. Protein product: CASSERGPTLTDTQYF.

The V call is TRBV14, the J call TRBJ1-5; D ambiguous. CDR1 SGHDN and CDR2 FVKESK come from the germline V gene. This CDR3 region has 13 residues. The V end was cut by 4 bases, the J end by 1 base, with 5 bases between. The DNA of the CDR3 is TGTGCCAGCAGCCTTAGCAGCAATCAGCCCCAGCATTTT. Translating gives CASSLSSNQPQHF.

The chain uses TRBV5-6 and TRBJ1-2; TRBD1 matches at 8 bases. The trim removed 4 bases at V and 5 bases at J, leaving 4 bases unmatched. There are 13 residues in the CDR3. Germline V lookup: CDR1 SGHDT, CDR2 YYEEEE. DNA of the CDR3: TGTGCCAGCAGCCCGACAGGGGATTATGGCTACACCTTC. Protein product: CASSPTGDYGYTF.

The chain is built from TRBV2 and TRBJ2-3; D is unresolved. Deletions cut 5 bases from V and 6 bases from J, with 18 bases between. Per the germline V gene, CDR1 is SNHLY and CDR2 is FYNNEI. This CDR3 spans 15 amino acids. The CDR3 is CASSTTRPERDTQYF. CDR3 in DNA: TGTGCCAGCAGTACTACCCGACCCGAAAGGGATACGCAGTATTTT.